The clone carrying this TCR beta chain was seen a single time. This entry belongs to a study of blood T cell repertoires in COVID-19. About the study: COVID-19 samples from acute and convalescent phases originated in the United States, Italy and Spain. Nucleic acid was either cDNA or gDNA, and it came from T cells, B-cell-depleted T cells, or PBMCs.

CDR1 and CDR2 (germline): KGHDR, SFDVKD. The CDR3 runs to 14 residues. The V and J ends lost 4 bases and 3 bases respectively, with 11 bases between them. How the authors handled the data: By means of reference gene primer amplification, nucleated cell counts were estimated. Profiled with immunoSEQ multiplex PCR; TCRdb holds only in-frame clones, not every one. V, J and clone size derive from that table, while D and trimming were established from the DNA sequence. The data show over 65,000 clones, 80% seen once. The chain is built from TRBV24-1 and TRBJ1-2, with D hard to call. This clonotype was sampled from a woman in her thirties or forties with active or convalescent COVID-19. The source material was peripheral blood. The CDR3 loop is CATSDPVRHYGYTF. As DNA, the CDR3 is TGTGCCACCAGTGACCCTGTCCGTCACTATGGCTACACCTTC.